This T cell receptor (beta chain) was obtained from a study of identical twins. In its sample, this clonotype was seen a few times. As yet, its antigen is unknown. General study points: Invariant populations such as MAIT and iNKT cells could partly muddle zero-insertion analyses. Cord blood's abundant beta clonotypes had fewer insertions, unlike memory repertoires. Out-of-frame alpha sequences that twins shared showed excess low generation probability.

The CDR3 is 14 amino acids. Between the trimmed V and J ends, which lost 3 bases and 8 bases, there was a span of 14 bases. The germline V gene encodes CDR1 SGHRS and CDR2 YFSETQ. MiXCR, run by TCRdb on the 5' RACE reads, gives a single entry per CDR3 protein. The sample yields approximately 94,000 distinct CDR3 sequences, 5.9% seen once. The chain has TRBV5-1 and TRBJ1-4; D is unresolved. Specimen: memory T cells sorted from blood. This TCR was sampled from a woman aged 45-65 years in good health. This CDR3 is CASSYRALGEKLFF. CDR3 DNA sequence: TGCGCCAGCAGCTATCGAGCTCTCGGGGAAAAACTGTTTTTT. Full variable domain (rest looked up from reference TRBV5-1 and TRBJ1-4): KAGVTQTPRYLIKTRGQQVTLSCSPISGHRSVSWYQQTPGQGLQFLFEYFSETQRNKGNFPGRFSGRQFSNSRSEMNVSTLELGDSALYLCASSYRALGEKLFFGSGTQLSVL.